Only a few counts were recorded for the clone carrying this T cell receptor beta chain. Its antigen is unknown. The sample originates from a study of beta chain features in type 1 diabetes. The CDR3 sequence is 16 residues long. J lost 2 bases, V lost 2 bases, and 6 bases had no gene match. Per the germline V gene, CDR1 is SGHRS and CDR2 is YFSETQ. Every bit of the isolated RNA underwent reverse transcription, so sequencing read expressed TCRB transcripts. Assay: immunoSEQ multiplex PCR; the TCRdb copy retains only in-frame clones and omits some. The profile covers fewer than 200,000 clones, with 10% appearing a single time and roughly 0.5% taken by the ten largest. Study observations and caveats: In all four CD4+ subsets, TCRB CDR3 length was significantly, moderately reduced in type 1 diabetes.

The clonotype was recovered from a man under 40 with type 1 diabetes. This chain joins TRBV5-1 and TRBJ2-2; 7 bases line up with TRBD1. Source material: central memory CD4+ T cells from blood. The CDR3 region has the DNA TGCGCCAGCAGCTTCCTAGGGACAGCCAACACCGGGGAGCTGTTTTTT. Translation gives CASSFLGTANTGELFF. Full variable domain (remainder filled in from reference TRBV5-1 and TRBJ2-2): KAGVTQTPRYLIKTRGQQVTLSCSPISGHRSVSWYQQTPGQGLQFLFEYFSETQRNKGNFPGRFSGRQFSNSRSEMNVSTLELGDSALYLCASSFLGTANTGELFFGEGSRLTVL.